What follows is one T cell receptor beta chain and its context. Sequencing used immunoSEQ multiplex PCR; TCRdb keeps in-frame clones, though not all of them. Of about 57,000 clones in the sample, 92% are singletons; the top ten hold nearly 0.2%. The sample belongs to a study of T cell changes during pregnancy in multiple sclerosis. Sequences were derived from CD4+ T cells from peripheral blood mononuclear cells, sampled in the second trimester of pregnancy. The receptor was isolated from a female donor with multiple sclerosis, enrolled in a pregnancy study.

The CDR3 DNA reads TGTGCCAGCAGCTTAGATTCGGGGACAGGGACCTATGGCTACACCTTC. Amino acid sequence: CASSLDSGTGTYGYTF. The V call is TRBV11-2, the J call TRBJ1-2; TRBD1 matches 9 bases. Germline trimming cut 0 bases from V and 4 bases from J; bases unmatched to any gene: 6. This CDR3 has 16 residues. Germline lookup yields CDR1 SGHAT and CDR2 FQNNGV.